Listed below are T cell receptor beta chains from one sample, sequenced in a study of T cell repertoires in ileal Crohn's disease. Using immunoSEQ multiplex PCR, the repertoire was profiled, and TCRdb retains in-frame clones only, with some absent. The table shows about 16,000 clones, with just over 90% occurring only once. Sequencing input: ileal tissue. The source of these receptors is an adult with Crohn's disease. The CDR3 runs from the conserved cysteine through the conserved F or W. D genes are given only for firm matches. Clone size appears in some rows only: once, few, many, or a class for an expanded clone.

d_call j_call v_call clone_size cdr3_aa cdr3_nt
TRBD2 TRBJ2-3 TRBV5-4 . CASSFSGGADTQYF TGTGCCAGCAGCTTTAGCGGGGGGGCAGATACGCAGTATTTT
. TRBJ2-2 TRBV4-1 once CASSLLQQGRGAGELFF TGCGCCAGCAGCCTGCTTCAACAGGGCCGGGGGGCCGGGGAGCTGTTTTTT
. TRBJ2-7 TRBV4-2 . CASGGVGQGKAYEQYF TGTGCCAGCGGGGGGGTAGGACAGGGAAAGGCCTACGAGCAGTACTTC
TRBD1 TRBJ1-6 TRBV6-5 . CASSPDRVGSPLHF TGTGCCAGCAGCCCCGACAGGGTTGGGTCACCCCTCCACTTT
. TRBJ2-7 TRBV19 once CASSMGSGTYEQYF TGTGCCAGTAGTATGGGTTCAGGGACTTACGAGCAGTACTTC
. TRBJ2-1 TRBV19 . CASSIFQTGHEQFF TGTGCCAGTAGTATCTTCCAGACAGGACATGAGCAGTTCTTC
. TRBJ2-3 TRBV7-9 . CASSSTGFYTDTQYF TGTGCCAGCAGCTCAACAGGGTTCTACACAGATACGCAGTATTTT
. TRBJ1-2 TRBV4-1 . CASSQEAGAYGYTF TGCGCCAGCAGCCAAGAGGCAGGGGCGTACGGCTACACCTTC
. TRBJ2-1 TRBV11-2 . CASSRGAGSQYNEQFF TGTGCCAGCAGCCGAGGGGCGGGGAGCCAGTACAATGAGCAGTTCTTC
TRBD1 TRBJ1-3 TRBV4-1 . CASSQDQGATGNTIYF TGCGCCAGCAGCCAAGATCAGGGGGCGACTGGAAACACCATATATTTT
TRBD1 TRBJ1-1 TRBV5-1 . CASNVGTGVVAEAFF TGCGCCAGCAATGTCGGGACAGGGGTAGTCGCTGAAGCTTTCTTT
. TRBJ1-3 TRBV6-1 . CASSEQVSGNTIYF TGTGCCAGCAGTGAGCAGGTCTCTGGAAACACCATATATTTT
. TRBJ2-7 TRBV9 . CASSAAGGTGDEQYF TGTGCCAGCAGCGCGGCGGGGGGGACAGGAGACGAGCAGTACTTC
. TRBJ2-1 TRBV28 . CAALGGRTYNEQFF TGTGCCGCCTTGGGGGGTAGGACCTACAATGAGCAGTTCTTC
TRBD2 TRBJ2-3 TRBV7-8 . CASIPSLGLAWDTQYF TGTGCCAGCATCCCCAGTCTGGGACTAGCATGGGATACGCAGTATTTT
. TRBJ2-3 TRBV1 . CTSSQGFAEYF TGCACCAGCAGCCAAGGCTTTGCGGAGTATTTT
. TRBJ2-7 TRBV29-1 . CSVVGGTSYEQYF TGCAGCGTTGTGGGGGGTACCTCCTACGAGCAGTACTTC
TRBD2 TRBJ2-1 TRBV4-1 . CASSQEGASGGAKQFF TGCGCCAGCAGCCAAGAAGGGGCGAGCGGGGGGGCGAAGCAGTTCTTC
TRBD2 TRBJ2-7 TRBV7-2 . CASNDRGGEQYF TGTGCCAGTAACGACCGGGGGGGCGAGCAGTACTTC
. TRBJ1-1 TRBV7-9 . CASSLLTEAFF TGTGCCAGCAGCCTCCTCACTGAAGCTTTCTTT
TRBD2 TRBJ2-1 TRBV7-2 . CASSLIAGGTYNEQFF TGTGCCAGCAGCTTAATAGCGGGGGGCACATACAATGAGCAGTTCTTC
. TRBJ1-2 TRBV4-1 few CASSPPTASNYGYTF TGCGCCAGCAGCCCGCCGACAGCGTCTAACTATGGCTACACCTTC
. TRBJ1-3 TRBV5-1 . CASSLMQGAGNTIYF TGCGCCAGCAGCTTGATGCAGGGTGCTGGAAACACCATATATTTT
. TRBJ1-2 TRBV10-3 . CAIKATGDYGYTF TGTGCCATCAAAGCTACAGGAGACTATGGCTACACCTTC
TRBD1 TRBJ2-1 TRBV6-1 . CASSESPPDRAHEQFF TGTGCCAGCAGTGAATCCCCCCCTGACAGGGCTCATGAGCAGTTCTTC
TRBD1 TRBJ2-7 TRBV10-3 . CAIADPGTGNSYEQYF TGTGCCATCGCGGACCCCGGGACAGGTAACTCCTACGAGCAGTACTTC
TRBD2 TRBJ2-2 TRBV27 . CVSGGRDTGELFF TGTGTTAGCGGGGGGCGCGACACCGGGGAGCTGTTTTTT
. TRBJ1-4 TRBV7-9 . CASSPGHFNEKLFF TGTGCCAGCAGCCCGGGACACTTTAATGAAAAACTGTTTTTT
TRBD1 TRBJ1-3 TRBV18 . CASSPGQGGHTIYF TGTGCCAGCTCACCGGGACAGGGAGGACACACCATATATTTT
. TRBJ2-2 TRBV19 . CASSINTGELFF TGTGCCAGTAGTATTAATACCGGGGAGCTGTTTTTT
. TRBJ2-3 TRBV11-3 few CASSLYSGDTQYF TGTGCCAGCAGCTTATATTCCGGAGATACGCAGTATTTT
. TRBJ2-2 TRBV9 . CASSVAGDKPNTGELFF TGTGCCAGCAGCGTAGCCGGGGACAAACCGAACACCGGGGAGCTGTTTTTT
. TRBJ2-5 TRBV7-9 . CASSSPRWGDQETQYF TGTGCCAGCAGCTCACCGCGTTGGGGAGACCAAGAGACCCAGTACTTC
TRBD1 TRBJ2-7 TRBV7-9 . CASSRTGVGAFFYEQYF TGTGCCAGCAGCCGAACAGGGGTTGGGGCCTTTTTCTACGAGCAGTACTTC
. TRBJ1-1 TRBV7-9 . CASSPRTRVDTEAFF TGTGCCAGCAGCCCCCGGACGAGGGTTGACACTGAAGCTTTCTTT
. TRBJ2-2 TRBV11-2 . CASSFRGGENTGELFF TGTGCCAGCAGCTTCCGCGGGGGCGAGAACACCGGGGAGCTGTTTTTT
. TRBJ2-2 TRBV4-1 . CASTHIRGSGELFF TGCGCCAGCACCCACATCCGAGGAAGCGGGGAGCTGTTTTTT
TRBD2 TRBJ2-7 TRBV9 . CASSVGGTSGSYEQYF TGTGCCAGCAGCGTAGGTGGGACTAGCGGCTCCTACGAGCAGTACTTC
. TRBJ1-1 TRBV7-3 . CASSNPGTEAFF TGTGCCAGCAGCAACCCGGGGACTGAAGCTTTCTTT
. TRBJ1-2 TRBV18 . CASSPNEGRSGGYTF TGTGCCAGCTCACCCAACGAGGGCAGGTCGGGAGGCTACACCTTC
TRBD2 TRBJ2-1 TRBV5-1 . CASSLVASGEYNEQFF TGCGCCAGCAGCTTGGTGGCTAGCGGGGAATACAATGAGCAGTTCTTC
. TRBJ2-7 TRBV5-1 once CASSLAPQGPTSYEQYF TGCGCCAGCAGCTTGGCCCCCCAGGGCCCTACCTCCTACGAGCAGTACTTC
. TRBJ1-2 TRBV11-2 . CASSRAGGDGYTF TGTGCCAGCAGCCGGGCAGGAGGTGATGGCTACACCTTC
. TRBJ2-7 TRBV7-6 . CASSLRDGDSEQYF TGTGCCAGCAGCTTAAGGGACGGGGACTCCGAGCAGTACTTC
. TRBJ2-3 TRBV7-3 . CASSLTGFLADTQYF TGTGCCAGCAGCCTCACAGGGTTTCTGGCAGATACGCAGTATTTT
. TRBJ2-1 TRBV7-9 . CASSLARNPLFNEQFF TGTGCCAGCAGCTTAGCGAGAAATCCCCTCTTCAATGAGCAGTTCTTC
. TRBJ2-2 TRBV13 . CASSPLEGELFF TGTGCCAGCAGCCCTCTCGAGGGGGAGCTGTTTTTT
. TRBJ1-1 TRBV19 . CASSDGVNTEAFF TGTGCCAGTAGTGACGGGGTGAACACTGAAGCTTTCTTT
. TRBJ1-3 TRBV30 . CAWSSGGRNTIYF TGTGCCTGGTCCTCTGGGGGCAGAAACACCATATATTTT